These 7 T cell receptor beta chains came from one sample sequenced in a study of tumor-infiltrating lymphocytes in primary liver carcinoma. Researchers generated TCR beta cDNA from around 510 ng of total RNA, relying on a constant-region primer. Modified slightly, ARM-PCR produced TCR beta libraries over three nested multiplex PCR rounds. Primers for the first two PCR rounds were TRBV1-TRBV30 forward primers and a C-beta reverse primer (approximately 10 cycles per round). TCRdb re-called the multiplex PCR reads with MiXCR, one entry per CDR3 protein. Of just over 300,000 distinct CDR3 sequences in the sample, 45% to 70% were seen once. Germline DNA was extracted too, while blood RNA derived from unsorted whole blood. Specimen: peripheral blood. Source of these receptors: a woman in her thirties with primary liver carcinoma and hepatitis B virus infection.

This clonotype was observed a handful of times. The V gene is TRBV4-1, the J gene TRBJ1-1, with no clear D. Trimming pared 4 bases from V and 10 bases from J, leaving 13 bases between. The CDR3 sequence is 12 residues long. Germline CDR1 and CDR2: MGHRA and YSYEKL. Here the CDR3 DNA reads TGCGCCAGCAGCCCAAGCTCAGGTACAGCTTTCTTT. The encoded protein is CASSPSSGTAFF.

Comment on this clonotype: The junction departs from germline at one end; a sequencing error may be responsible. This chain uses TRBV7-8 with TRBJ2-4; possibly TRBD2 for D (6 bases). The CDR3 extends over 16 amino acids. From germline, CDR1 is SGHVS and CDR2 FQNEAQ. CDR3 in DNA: TGTGCCAACAGCTCGACGGCGGGATGGCAGGGAATCATTCAGTACTTC. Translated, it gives CANSSTAGWQGIIQYF. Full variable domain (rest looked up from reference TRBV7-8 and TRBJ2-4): GAGVSQSPRYKVAKRGQDVALRCDPISGHVSLFWYQQALGQGPEFLTYFQNEAQLDKSGLPSDRFFAERPEGSVSTLKIQRTQQEDSAVYLCANSSTAGWQGIIQYFGAGTRLSVL.

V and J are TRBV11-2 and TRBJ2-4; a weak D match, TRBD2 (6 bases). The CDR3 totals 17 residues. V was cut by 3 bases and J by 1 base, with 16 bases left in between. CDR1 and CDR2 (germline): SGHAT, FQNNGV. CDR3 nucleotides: TGTGCCAGCAGCTTTCGACTAGAGGGAAGGGCCAAAAACATTCAGTACTTC. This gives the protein CASSFRLEGRAKNIQYF.

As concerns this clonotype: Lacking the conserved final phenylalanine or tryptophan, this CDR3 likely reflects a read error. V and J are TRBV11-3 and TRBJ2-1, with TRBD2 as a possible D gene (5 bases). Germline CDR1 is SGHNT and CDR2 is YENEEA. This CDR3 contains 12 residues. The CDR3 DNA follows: TGTGCCAGCGGAGCGGCCTACAGTGAGCAGTTCTAC. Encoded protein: CASGAAYSEQFY.

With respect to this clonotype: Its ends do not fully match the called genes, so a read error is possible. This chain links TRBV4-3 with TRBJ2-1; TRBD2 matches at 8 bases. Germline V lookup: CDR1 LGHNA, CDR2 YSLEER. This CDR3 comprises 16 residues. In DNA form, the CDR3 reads TGCACCAGCAGCCAAGATCGCGGGAGGCCAAACAATGAGCAGTTCTTC. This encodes CTSSQDRGRPNNEQFF.

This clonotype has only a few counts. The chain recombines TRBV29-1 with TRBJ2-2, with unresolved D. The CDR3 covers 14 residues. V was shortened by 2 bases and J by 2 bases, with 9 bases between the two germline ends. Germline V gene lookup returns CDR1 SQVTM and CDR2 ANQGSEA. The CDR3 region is CSVESVDNTGELFF. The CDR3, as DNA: TGCAGCGTTGAAAGTGTAGATAACACCGGGGAGCTGTTTTTT.

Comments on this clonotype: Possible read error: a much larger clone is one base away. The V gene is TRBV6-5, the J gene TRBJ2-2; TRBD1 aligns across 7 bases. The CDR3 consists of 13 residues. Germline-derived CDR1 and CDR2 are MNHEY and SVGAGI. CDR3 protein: CANSSTGAGELFF. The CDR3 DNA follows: TGTGCCAACAGTTCAACAGGGGCGGGGGAGCTGTTTTTT.